This T cell receptor (beta chain) was sequenced during a study of blood T cells in healthy people across ages. For the second PCR, which ran for roughly 7 to 11 cycles, a sample-barcoded 5' primer and a J-beta primer mix were used. There were at least 2.5 million CDR3-containing paired-end reads obtained from each sample. MiXCR was run by TCRdb on the 5' RACE reads, yielding one entry per CDR3 protein. The data contain 800,000 to 950,000 distinct CDR3 sequences, roughly 35% of them singletons. V was cut by 0 bases and J by 4 bases, with 21 bases left in between. This CDR3 is 17 amino acids long. Looked up from germline, CDR1 is DFQATT and CDR2 is SNEGSKA (reference sequence).

Sequencing was performed on blood. This receptor was obtained from a man aged 18-30 years in good health. The V call is TRBV20-1, the J call TRBJ1-2; tentatively, D is TRBD1 (5 bases). The CDR3 spells CSARDLDTATVSYGYTF. The CDR3 region has the DNA TGCAGTGCTAGAGATCTAGACACAGCGACAGTGAGCTATGGCTACACCTTC.